This TCR beta chain is drawn from a study of blood T cell repertoires in COVID-19. The overall study: The United States, Italy and Spain supplied acute and convalescent COVID-19 samples. T cells, B-cell-depleted T cells, or PBMCs provided the cDNA or gDNA that served as material.

This CDR3 has 12 amino acids. From germline, CDR1 is SGDLS and CDR2 YYNGEE. With 3 bases removed from V and 5 bases from J, the gap between germline ends came to 9 bases. Original data processing: For nucleated cells, counts were estimated from reference gene primer amplification. Assay used: immunoSEQ multiplex PCR; TCRdb lists only in-frame clones, some missing. That table is the source of V, J and clone size, and D and trimming were worked out from the DNA. Of some 200,000 clones in the sample, about 88% are singletons; the top ten hold around 14%. This sequence joins TRBV9 and TRBJ2-7, with a possible D match to TRBD2 (5 bases). The clonotype was recovered from a man between 25 and 39 years old with active or convalescent COVID-19. The sample consisted of peripheral blood. CDR3 in DNA: TGTGCCAGCAGCGCAGGACTCGACGAGCAGTACTTC. Encoded protein: CASSAGLDEQYF.